The TCR beta chain described here comes from a study of OX40 agonist ivuxolimab in advanced cancers. As for the study in general: Intravenous ivuxolimab was administered to patients every 2 weeks at 0.01 to 10 mg/kg. A partial response was reached by three patients: one with hepatocellular carcinoma and two with cutaneous melanoma.

Profiled with immunoSEQ multiplex PCR; TCRdb holds only in-frame clones, not every one. The table records tens of thousands of clones, about 74% of them present only once. Points on this clone: Its antigen is not known.

Study-wide points: At doses 0.1 to 3.0 mg/kg, CD4+ and CD8+ clones expanded.

Sequenced material: CD4+ or CD8+ T cells sorted from blood, taken in a trial of the OX40 agonist ivuxolimab. This TCR derives from an adult with an advanced solid tumor such as melanoma, head and neck, liver or kidney cancer.

CDR3 amino acids: CASGEQGMGTEAFF. CDR3 in DNA: TGTGCCAGCGGAGAACAGGGGATGGGCACTGAAGCTTTCTTT. The rearrangement links TRBV2 to TRBJ1-1; TRBD1 aligns across 7 bases. Germline V gene lookup returns CDR1 SNHLY and CDR2 FYNNEI. This CDR3 comprises 14 residues. Trimming removed 8 bases from V and 4 bases from J; junction bases left unmatched: 10.